The next 10 T cell receptor beta chains were all read from a single sample in a study. TCRdb processed the RT-PCR reads anew with MiXCR; each CDR3 protein has one entry. Among fewer than 800,000 distinct CDR3 sequences listed, 12% to 15% were seen once. Sequenced input: memory CD4+ T cells from blood. Receptor source: a female donor in good health, serving as a healthy control.

This chain uses TRBV3-1 with TRBJ1-1; the D is unclear. The CDR3 runs 13 residues. The V end was cut by 1 base, the J end by 11 bases, with 14 bases between. From germline, CDR1 is LGHDT and CDR2 YNNKEL (reference sequence). The CDR3 reads CASSQATGKAAFF. CDR3 sequence (DNA): TGTGCCAGCAGCCAAGCTACGGGGAAGGCGGCTTTCTTT. Drawing the rest from reference TRBV3-1 and TRBJ1-1, the complete variable domain is DTAVSQTPKYLVTQMGNDKSIKCEQNLGHDTMYWYKQDSKKFLKIMFSYNNKELIINETVPNRFSPKSPDKAHLNLHINSLELGDSAVYFCASSQATGKAAFFGQGTRLTVV.

The CDR3 protein is CSAILGGGVQPQHF. Written as DNA, the CDR3 is TGCAGTGCGATTTTAGGGGGCGGTGTTCAGCCCCAGCATTTT. The chain is built from TRBV20-1 and TRBJ1-5, with TRBD1 matching over 7 bases. Germline loops: CDR1 DFQATT, CDR2 SNEGSKA (reference sequence). The junction had 11 bases not matched to a gene; V was cut back by 6 bases and J by 6 bases. CDR3 length: 14 residues.

This clonotype was detected only a few times. The CDR3 nucleotides read TGTGCCAGCAGCGTAGCGAACCCCGGTGGTGGCACAGATACGCAGTATTTT. Encoded protein: CASSVANPGGGTDTQYF. The chain recombines TRBV9 with TRBJ2-3, with unresolved D. The length of the CDR3 is 17 residues. Germline V gene sequence: CDR1 SGDLS, CDR2 YYNGEE. V was trimmed by 0 bases and J by 1 base, leaving 15 bases between them.

This clonotype has just a few counts. V gene TRBV20-1 combines with J gene TRBJ1-4; TRBD1 agrees at 10 bases. CDR1 is DFQATT, CDR2 SNEGSKA, per germline (reference sequence). J was trimmed by 7 bases and V by 4 bases; bases with no gene match: 6. The CDR3 runs to 14 residues. CDR3 protein: CSANDRGLGEKLFF. Here the CDR3 DNA reads TGCAGTGCTAACGACAGGGGGCTCGGTGAAAAACTGTTTTTT.

This clonotype turned up a few times. The chain combines TRBV7-3 with TRBJ2-5; 7 nucleotides align to TRBD2. The junction had 13 bases not matched to a gene; V was cut back by 5 bases and J by 4 bases. Germline loops: CDR1 SGHTA, CDR2 FQGTGA. CDR3 length equals 16 residues. CDR3 in DNA: TGTGCCAGCAGCCCTTCCGGGGCGGGAGACGGAGAGACCCAGTACTTC. Protein: CASSPSGAGDGETQYF.

In this sample, this clonotype turned up many times. Germline and junction disagree at one end, which may indicate a read error. The chain joins TRBV5-1 to TRBJ2-5; 8 bases are a match to TRBD1. Looked up from germline, CDR1 is SGHRS and CDR2 is YFSETQ. CDR3 length equals 14 residues. In DNA form, the CDR3 reads TGTGCCAGCAGCTTCGGACAGGGAAGAGAGACCCAGTACTTC. It specifies CASSFGQGRETQYF.

This clonotype was counted at least ten times. J is TRBJ2-5 and V is TRBV3-1; no definite D call. The length of the CDR3 is 15 residues. Germline assignment: CDR1 LGHDT and CDR2 YNNKEL (reference sequence). Trimming stripped 7 bases from V and 2 bases from J, with 17 bases between. The DNA for the CDR3 is TGTGCCAGCACCCTCGGTGTGGCAGCACAAGAGACCCAGTACTTC. Translation: CASTLGVAAQETQYF.

The chain combines TRBV5-1 with TRBJ2-3; TRBD2 might be the D (5 bases). V lost 0 bases and J lost 2, with 10 bases in between. This CDR3 region has 15 residues. Germline V gene lookup returns CDR1 SGHRS and CDR2 YFSETQ. Here the CDR3 DNA reads TGCGCCAGCAGCTTGGTGGGGAGAGTCACAGATACGCAGTATTTT. This gives the protein CASSLVGRVTDTQYF.

The chain joins TRBV6-1 to TRBJ2-1, with 11 bases matching TRBD2. Trimming cost V 5 bases and J 13 bases; bases outside gene matches: 16. Germline V gene data show CDR1 as MNHNS and CDR2 as SASEGT. This CDR3 spans 16 amino acids. DNA for the CDR3: TGTGCCAGCAGTTACCATCCGGGACTAGCGGAGTACGATCAGTTCTTC. Translated: CASSYHPGLAEYDQFF.

The rearrangement links TRBV6-5 to TRBJ2-3; D remains ambiguous. V lost 7 bases and J 2 bases, leaving 16 bases between the germline ends. Looked up from germline, CDR1 is MNHEY and CDR2 is SVGAGI. The CDR3 is 15 amino acids. The DNA of the CDR3 is TGTGCCAGCACCCAGAGAGGTTTAAACACAGATACGCAGTATTTT. Translation gives CASTQRGLNTDTQYF.